The present T cell receptor (beta chain) was sequenced within a study of T cells in Graves' hyperthyroidism and ophthalmopathy. Uncontrolled infection, other autoimmune disease, pregnancy or lactation led to exclusion. The authors obtained PBMCs from over 8.5 ml of fresh peripheral blood. Of note for this clonotype: Its specificity is unknown.

Study-wide results and caveats: Most thyroid clonotypes expanded above 0.001 appeared in blood too.

The germline V gene encodes CDR1 ENHRY and CDR2 SYGVKD. J lost 8 bases, V lost 3 bases, and 12 bases had no gene match. This CDR3 is 16 amino acids long. The TCR beta CDR3 regions underwent amplification using RNA transcripts as the source. Carried out on the TCR CDR3, a first-round RT-PCR used the HTBI primer set. Each CDR3 protein gets one entry after TCRdb re-called the multiplex PCR reads with MiXCR. The sample holds around 300,000 distinct CDR3 sequences, approximately 18% seen once. Sequencing used blood. The V call is TRBV10-3, the J call TRBJ1-4; 7 bases are shared with TRBD1. The TCR sequence derives from a middle-aged man with Graves' ophthalmopathy. The CDR3 coding sequence is TGTGCCATCAGTGAATTAGGGACAGCTGACGGGGAAAAACTGTTTTTT. Amino acids: CAISELGTADGEKLFF.